This T cell receptor (beta chain) was found in a study of memory CD4+ T cells and cytomegalovirus serostatus. The sort gate was single viable CD3+CD4+CD8-CD45RO+ cells for memory CD4+ T cells. Germline lookup yields CDR1 LNHNV and CDR2 YYDKDF (reference sequence). The CDR3 sequence is 14 residues long. The trim removed 0 bases at V and 8 bases at J, leaving 6 bases unmatched. Only in-frame clones appear in the TCRdb table, and some are missing; sequencing was by immunoSEQ multiplex PCR. This sample has about 58,000 clones, with more than 70% found just once. Sequences were obtained from memory CD4+ T cells from blood. This clonotype was obtained from an adult in good health and CMV-seronegative. Some clones in this sample may be carry-over from other donors' samples. This chain links TRBV15 with TRBJ1-2, with TRBD1 identical over 7 bases. This chain's CDR3 is CATSRDDRVEGYTF. For the CDR3, the DNA is TGTGCCACCAGCAGAGACGACAGGGTGGAGGGCTACACCTTC.